This TCR beta chain was observed in a study of shared clonotypes between healthy human individuals. Study details: A couple of women and a few men aged 18 to 49 made up the donors.

Germline CDR1 and CDR2: SQVTM and ANQGSEA. Losses at the gene ends were 5 bases for V and 6 bases for J; bases not matched to a gene: 6. The CDR3 contains 13 residues. The study ran the assay at deep level. Several immunoSEQ plates received, in even portions, the genomic DNA of each subset. Original processing notes: Junction-only sequences without quality scores came from ImmunoSEQ, so filtering differed. This table comes from immunoSEQ multiplex PCR, and its TCRdb copy is limited to in-frame clones, with some not included. That table is the source of V, J and clone size, and D and trimming were worked out from the DNA. Of roughly 500,000 clones detected, 70% to 80% appear once; the ten largest clones hold over 10%.

The sequencing sample was made of PBMCs. The chain employs TRBV29-1 and TRBJ2-1, with 8 bases matching TRBD2. The TCR originated in a woman between 40 and 55 years old in good health. Some clones in this sample may be carry-over from other donors' samples. The CDR3, as DNA: TGCAGCGTTCCGGGGACTAGTTTCAATGAGCAGTTCTTC. The encoded protein is CSVPGTSFNEQFF.